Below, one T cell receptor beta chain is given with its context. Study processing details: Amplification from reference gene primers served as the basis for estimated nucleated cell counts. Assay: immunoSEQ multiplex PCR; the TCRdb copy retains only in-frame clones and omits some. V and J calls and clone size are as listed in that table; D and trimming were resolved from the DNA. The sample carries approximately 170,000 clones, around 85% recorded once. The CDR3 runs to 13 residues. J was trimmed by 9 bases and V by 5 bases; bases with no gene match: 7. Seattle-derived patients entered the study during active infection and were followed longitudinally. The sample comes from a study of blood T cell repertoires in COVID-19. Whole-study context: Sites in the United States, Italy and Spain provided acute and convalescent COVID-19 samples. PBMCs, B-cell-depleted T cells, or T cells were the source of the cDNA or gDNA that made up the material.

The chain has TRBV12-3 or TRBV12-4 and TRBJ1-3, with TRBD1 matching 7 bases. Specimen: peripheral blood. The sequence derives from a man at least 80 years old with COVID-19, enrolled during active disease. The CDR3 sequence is CASSRDSYATIYF. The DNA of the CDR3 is TGTGCCAGCAGTCGGGACAGCTATGCCACCATATATTTT.